This TCR beta chain was sequenced during a study of blood T cells in healthy people across ages (dated by TCRdb to the mid-2010s). A note on the overall study: In model experiments, roughly one uniquely barcoded TCR beta cDNA molecule per two T cells was captured by template switching. The study measured age-related changes in TCR beta repertoire diversity using deep sequencing normalized with unique cDNA molecular identifiers. The donors were split into four age groups: young (average about 16 years), middle-aged (around 37), aged (about 56) and long-lived (under 85). To avoid experimental bias, donors of different ages were distributed randomly across sequencing lanes. Two additional independent replicas of 1 million unique cDNA reads from the same blood draw were analyzed for two donors (one aged 18 to 29 and one aged 80 or older). Summary of the overall study and its limitations: As age increased, observed TCR beta diversity per million T cells dropped in a roughly linear way, and a significant reduction was already evident by age around 41. The CMV infection status of donors was not known, potentially confounding age-related changes in expanded clonotypes. Total diversity estimates from one million sequenced T cells were considered lower bounds and underestimates. Compared with the aged group, more naive CD4+ T cells, fewer expanded clones and increased TCR diversity were shown by the long-lived group, suggesting age selection. Conclusive comparison of naive and antigen-experienced compartments was prevented by the profiling of bulk unsorted PBMCs. There was a strong correlation between observed TCR beta diversity and the percentage of naive T cells measured by flow cytometry.

This clonotype was observed a single time. Which antigen it targets is not known. Base qualities are not at hand, and no much larger clone is one base apart. Receptor libraries were prepared by 5' RACE. TCRdb shows the sequencer as Illumina HiSeq 2500. A second 7 to 11 cycle PCR used a sample-barcoded 5' primer and a J-beta primer mix. A template-switch 5' adaptor carrying 12 random nucleotides introduced a unique molecular identifier onto each TCR beta cDNA molecule. At least 3 million CDR3-containing paired-end reads were obtained from each sample. The Mint cDNA synthesis kit, primed by a TRBC-specific oligonucleotide, was used to synthesize first-strand cDNA from all RNA. All cDNA was treated with uracil-DNA glycosylase and then went through a first 18-cycle PCR with the universal primers M1SS and BC2_uni_R. As for the original processing: For normalization, 1 million high-quality reads were randomly selected from each sample, with every read carrying a distinct molecular identifier. Reads sharing molecular identifiers were discarded rather than binned into consensus sequences. MiTCR, with a Q25 quality threshold and the strictest error-elimination algorithm, was used for CDR3 identification, clonotype clustering and error correction. A nonparametric unseen species model with Euler transformation was used to estimate a lower bound on total TCR beta diversity. The public reads were reprocessed in TCRdb via fastp at Q25 and MiXCR, keeping in-frame beta chains. Rows merge per CDR3 protein into single entries with the most common DNA and genes. For this entry, the V and J calls and clone size follow TCRdb and not the study's own pipeline. The sample has about 1,400,000 distinct CDR3 sequences on record, 55% to 75% of them singletons. Jointly, the top ten make up roughly 6.3% of the sample.

Systemically healthy Caucasian individuals from Russia, over 30 in total and aged about 6 to 100 years, were included as donors. Each donor gave approximately 10 milliliters of peripheral blood, collected into EDTA-treated Vacutainer tubes. Ficoll-Paque density-gradient centrifugation was used to isolate PBMCs, with at least 7 million per sample. Total RNA was extracted from PBMCs with Trizol reagent, with at least 6 micrograms obtained per sample. For every donor, an aliquot of PBMCs went through flow cytometry to measure the percentages of naive CD45RAhigh/CD27high T cells. Between the V and J ends, shortened by 3 bases and 0 bases respectively, the junction contains 9 bases. In the germline V gene, CDR1 corresponds to SGHVS and CDR2 to FQNEAQ. The CDR3 has 15 amino acids, counting the end cysteine and phenylalanine. Only CDR3 DNA remains: 45 bases, in frame from the first base.

The clonotype comes from a man younger than 35 in good health. The sample consisted of blood. The rearrangement joined TRBV7-8 to TRBJ2-4; the D gene cannot be named for sure. Read as DNA, the sequence is TGTGCCAGCAGCTTTGGACGGTTAGCCAAAAACATTCAGTACTTC. It encodes CASSFGRLAKNIQYF. The reference TRBV7-8 and TRBJ2-4 proteins fill in what lies around the CDR3, so the full variable domain reads GAGVSQSPRYKVAKRGQDVALRCDPISGHVSLFWYQQALGQGPEFLTYFQNEAQLDKSGLPSDRFFAERPEGSVSTLKIQRTQQEDSAVYLCASSFGRLAKNIQYFGAGTRLSVL.